The rows below give T cell receptor beta chains drawn from one sample of a study of T-cell reconstitution after alpha-beta-depleted transplantation in children. TCRdb used MiXCR to reprocess the PCR reads, holding one entry per CDR3 protein. The table shows almost 600,000 distinct CDR3 sequences, with roughly a quarter occurring only once. Sequencing used PBMCs, obtained before TCRalphabeta/CD19-depleted stem cell transplant. All receptors derive from a boy younger than two with Wiskott-Aldrich syndrome, due to receive a stem cell transplant. Both conserved end residues are part of each CDR3. The D gene is left open where the match is weak. Size tells how often a clone was seen (once, few, many) or the class of an expanded clone, and some rows leave it out.

TRBV5-1	TRBD1	few	14	TRBJ2-7	CASSSRTGHYEQYF	TGCGCCAGCAGCTCCCGGACAGGACATTACGAGCAGTACTTC
TRBV20-1	TRBD1	few	15	TRBJ1-5	CSAALTGAGDQPQHF	TGCAGTGCTGCCCTAACAGGGGCGGGGGATCAGCCCCAGCATTTT
TRBV29-1	NA	few	13	TRBJ2-3	CSVSTRATDTQYF	TGCAGCGTTTCAACCAGAGCCACAGATACGCAGTATTTT
TRBV12-3/TRBV12-4	TRBD2	few	14	TRBJ2-3	CASRRTSATDTQYF	TGTGCCAGCAGACGAACTAGCGCCACAGATACGCAGTATTTT
TRBV7-8	NA	few	12	TRBJ2-7	CASSSDIYEQYF	TGTGCCAGCAGCTCCGACATCTACGAGCAGTACTTC
TRBV12-3/TRBV12-4	TRBD2	few	15	TRBJ2-2	CASSLAGGLAGELFF	TGTGCCAGCAGTTTAGCGGGAGGGCTCGCAGGGGAGCTGTTTTTT
TRBV14	NA	few	14	TRBJ1-1	CASSPFTSGTEAFF	TGTGCCAGCAGCCCCTTTACATCGGGGACTGAAGCTTTCTTT
TRBV7-9	NA	NA	17	TRBJ2-6	CASRKPGLPSGANVLTF	TGTGCCAGCAGGAAACCGGGACTCCCCTCTGGGGCCAACGTCCTGACTTTC
TRBV7-8	NA	NA	16	TRBJ2-3	CASSKRIPGPRDTQYF	TGTGCCAGCAGCAAACGAATACCGGGGCCCAGGGATACGCAGTATTTT
TRBV20-1	NA	few	14	TRBJ2-5	CSARRRVKQETQYF	TGCAGTGCCCGCAGGCGGGTTAAGCAAGAGACCCAGTACTTC
TRBV11-1	TRBD2	NA	16	TRBJ2-1	CASSLGGSGRYNEQFF	TGTGCCAGCAGCTTAGGAGGTAGCGGGAGGTACAATGAGCAGTTCTTC
TRBV5-1	TRBD2	NA	17	TRBJ2-7	CASSLGGSAGELGEQYF	TGCGCCAGCAGCTTGGGTGGTTCAGCGGGAGAGTTGGGGGAGCAGTACTTC
TRBV7-2	NA	few	13	TRBJ2-5	CASSYNWGETQYF	TGTGCCAGCAGCTATAATTGGGGCGAGACCCAGTACTTC
TRBV12-3/TRBV12-4	NA	few	13	TRBJ2-7	CASSYGLNYEQYF	TGTGCCAGCAGTTACGGACTGAACTACGAGCAGTACTTC
TRBV18	NA	NA	11	TRBJ1-2	CASSPGTNYTF	TGTGCCAGCTCACCAGGAACCAACTACACCTTC
TRBV7-9	TRBD2	NA	15	TRBJ2-7	CASILVGDYSYEQYF	TGTGCCAGCATCCTCGTGGGGGACTACTCCTACGAGCAGTACTTC
TRBV5-6	TRBD2	NA	17	TRBJ2-2	CASSYLTSGKNTGELFF	TGTGCCAGCAGTTACTTGACTAGCGGGAAGAACACCGGGGAGCTGTTTTTT
TRBV5-1	TRBD2	NA	16	TRBJ2-1	CASSAPGLAGANEQFF	TGCGCCAGCAGCGCACCGGGACTAGCGGGAGCTAATGAGCAGTTCTTC
TRBV25-1	NA	NA	12	TRBJ2-1	CASSESQNEQFF	TGTGCCAGCAGTGAATCCCAAAATGAGCAGTTCTTC
TRBV5-1	NA	NA	15	TRBJ2-7	CASSLGWEDSYEQYF	TGCGCCAGCAGCCTCGGGTGGGAGGACTCCTACGAGCAGTACTTC
TRBV20-1	NA	NA	13	TRBJ1-1	CSARALRNTEAFF	TGCAGTGCTAGAGCCCTTAGGAACACTGAAGCTTTCTTT
TRBV27	TRBD1	once	19	TRBJ2-1	CAISKWTGKTAGSYNEQFF	TGTGCCATCAGCAAATGGACAGGGAAAACGGCCGGCTCCTACAATGAGCAGTTCTTC
TRBV3-1	NA	few	14	TRBJ2-1	CASSQGVVSNEQFF	TGTGCCAGCAGCCAAGGGGTTGTGAGCAATGAGCAGTTCTTC
TRBV20-1	NA	NA	15	TRBJ2-6	CSARVQGPGANVLTF	TGCAGTGCTAGAGTTCAGGGGCCTGGGGCCAACGTCCTGACTTTC
TRBV5-1	NA	few	14	TRBJ2-3	CASRRTTHEDTQYF	TGCGCCAGCAGGCGGACCACCCACGAGGATACGCAGTATTTT
TRBV4-2	TRBD1	few	16	TRBJ1-6	CASMLQGASYNSPLHF	TGTGCCAGCATGCTACAGGGGGCTTCCTATAATTCACCCCTCCACTTT
TRBV27	NA	few	14	TRBJ2-1	CASRGPSPYNEQFF	TGTGCCAGCAGGGGTCCCTCCCCCTACAATGAGCAGTTCTTC